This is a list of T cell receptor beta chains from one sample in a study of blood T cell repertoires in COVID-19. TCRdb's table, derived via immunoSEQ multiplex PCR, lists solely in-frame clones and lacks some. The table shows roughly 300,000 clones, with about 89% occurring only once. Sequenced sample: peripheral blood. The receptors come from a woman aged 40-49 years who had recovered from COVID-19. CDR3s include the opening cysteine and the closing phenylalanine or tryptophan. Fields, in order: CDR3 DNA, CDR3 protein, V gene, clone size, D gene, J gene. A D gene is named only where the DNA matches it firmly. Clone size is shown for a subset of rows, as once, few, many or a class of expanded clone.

TGTGCCAGCAGCCAAGATGCCCAGGGGAACACCTTC	CASSQDAQGNTF	TRBV4-2	.	.	TRBJ1-2
TGTGCCAGCAGTGCCGCTACTAGCACAGATACGCAGTATTTT	CASSAATSTDTQYF	TRBV2	.	.	TRBJ2-3
TGTGCCAGCAGTTTATTCTATCAGGGGGACTATGGCTACACCTTC	CASSLFYQGDYGYTF	TRBV27	.	TRBD1	TRBJ1-2
TGTGCCAGGGGAGGACAGGGGCGGGAGACCCAGTACTTC	CARGGQGRETQYF	TRBV9	.	TRBD1	TRBJ2-5
TGTGCCAGCAGTGAAGGGGGGAGGGCACATGAGGTGGATACGCAGTATTTT	CASSEGGRAHEVDTQYF	TRBV6-1	.	TRBD2	TRBJ2-3
TGTGCCAGCAGTGCTGGGGCCGGTAATTCACCCCTCCACTTT	CASSAGAGNSPLHF	TRBV2	.	.	TRBJ1-6
TGTGCCAGCAGCTTAGATGGGCAGGGGGCGGCTTACGGCTACACCTTC	CASSLDGQGAAYGYTF	TRBV11-2	.	TRBD1	TRBJ1-2
TGTGCCAGCAGCCTCACCTGGGGGGGCTATGGCTACACCTTC	CASSLTWGGYGYTF	TRBV28	.	.	TRBJ1-2
TGTGCCAGCAGGATAGGACAGGGAACCGGGGAGCTGTTTTTT	CASRIGQGTGELFF	TRBV7-8	.	TRBD1	TRBJ2-2
TGTGCCAGCAGCGTCCAGGGTCAGGCGGAAGCTTTCTTT	CASSVQGQAEAFF	TRBV9	.	.	TRBJ1-1
TGTGCCAGCAGCCGACGGGGAATTATGAACACTGAAGCTTTCTTT	CASSRRGIMNTEAFF	TRBV7-9	.	.	TRBJ1-1
TGTGCCAGCAGAAAGGAGCGGGGGGCGGACACCGGGGAGCTGTTTTTT	CASRKERGADTGELFF	TRBV2	.	TRBD2	TRBJ2-2
TGCGCCAGCAGCTTGGAGACAGGAAACTATGGCTACACCTTC	CASSLETGNYGYTF	TRBV5-1	.	.	TRBJ1-2
TGTGCCAGCAGTTACCTCAGGGGGGTACCCCATGGCTACACCTTC	CASSYLRGVPHGYTF	TRBV6-5	.	TRBD1	TRBJ1-2
TGTGCCAGCAGCCAAGATACTAACACTGAAGCTTTCTTT	CASSQDTNTEAFF	TRBV14	few	.	TRBJ1-1
TGTGCCAGCAGCTTGGGGAGTGTACAGGGCCCAAGGCGCTACAATGAGCAGTTCTTC	CASSLGSVQGPRRYNEQFF	TRBV11-2	.	.	TRBJ2-1
TGCAGCGTTGACGGCAGGGGGCGAGGAGCTGAAGCTTTCTTT	CSVDGRGRGAEAFF	TRBV29-1	.	TRBD1	TRBJ1-1
TGTGCCAGCTCAGCAACAGGGGGCAAGATGAACACTGAAGCTTTCTTT	CASSATGGKMNTEAFF	TRBV18	once	TRBD1	TRBJ1-1
TGTGCCAGTAGTGAGAACAGGCCCGGGGAGCTGTTTTTT	CASSENRPGELFF	TRBV19	.	.	TRBJ2-2
TGTGCTAGTGGTTTGGGTGCGGGGGGGCCTAGGGAGCAGTACTTC	CASGLGAGGPREQYF	TRBV12-5	.	TRBD2	TRBJ2-7
TGTGCCAGCTCATCGAAGGGACTGAGTTCACCCCTCCACTTT	CASSSKGLSSPLHF	TRBV18	.	.	TRBJ1-6
TGTGCCAGCAGTTTGCGGGGCGGAGAGACCCAGTACTTC	CASSLRGGETQYF	TRBV27	.	.	TRBJ2-5
TGTGCCGTATCCGGGACAGTCTACACCGGGGAGCTGTTTTTT	CAVSGTVYTGELFF	TRBV10-3	.	TRBD1	TRBJ2-2
TGTGCCATCAGAGGCGGACCGGAGGAGGGAAAGGAAAGGTACTTC	CAIRGGPEEGKERYF	TRBV10-3	.	.	TRBJ2-7
TGTGCCAGCAAGGACTCGAGCTCCTACAATGAGCAGTTCTTC	CASKDSSSYNEQFF	TRBV5-4	once	.	TRBJ2-1
TGTGCCACCAGTGATTTTGGCAGAGGGACTGAAGCTTTCTTT	CATSDFGRGTEAFF	TRBV24-1	.	.	TRBJ1-1